This T cell receptor beta chain was identified during a study of T cell clonality in common variable immunodeficiency. Study results and limitations: Common variable immunodeficiency TCR beta sequences reportedly had fewer deletions and N-nucleotide insertions.

This clone was seen many times. The antigen is not known. Read coverage stops 3 residues before the CDR3 terminus; the germline J gene supplies the remainder. The junction had 5 bases not matched to a gene; V was cut back by 4 bases and J by 2 bases. This CDR3 is built from 14 residues. In germline, CDR1 is LNHDA, CDR2 SQIVND (reference sequence). Sequencing input was equivalent genomic DNA from CVID and controls. Generated by immunoSEQ multiplex PCR, the TCRdb table keeps only in-frame clones and is missing some. Reported are 75,000 to 85,000 clones, none seen only once; the ten largest carry approximately 0.84%.

Material for sequencing was peripheral blood mononuclear cells. The chain is built from TRBV19 and TRBJ2-7; 7 nucleotides agree with TRBD2. The sequence was collected from a person aged 18 to 75 in good health. CDR3 protein: CASSTISGAYEQYF. Partial CDR3 DNA: TGTGCCAGTAGTACCATAAGCGGGGCCTACGAG.